This TCR beta chain appears in the sequencing data of a study of blood T cell repertoires in COVID-19. Study-level background: Sample material is recorded as cDNA or gDNA derived from T cells, B-cell-depleted T cells, or PBMCs.

In the authors' methods: Reference gene primers were amplified, and this amplification served to estimate nucleated cell counts. Method: immunoSEQ multiplex PCR; TCRdb's copy keeps in-frame clones and lacks some. The D gene and trimming were derived from the DNA, and the V and J assignments and clone size from that table. The table lists 250,000 or so clones, 85% of them singletons. This CDR3 is built from 13 residues. Trimming stripped 10 bases from V and 3 bases from J, with 16 bases between. Germline V CDR1 and CDR2: MNHEY, SVGAGI. The study drew participants aged about 18 to 95 years from about two dozen US areas. This clone has just one count.

This receptor was taken from a woman aged 45 to 65 who had been exposed to COVID-19. The sequencing input was PBMCs or T cells enriched from blood (not recorded which). The genes are TRBV6-5 and TRBJ2-7; D perhaps matches TRBD1 (5 bases). The CDR3 is CAISSDSFYEQYF. The CDR3 region has the DNA TGTGCCATCAGCAGTGACAGCTTCTACGAGCAGTACTTC.